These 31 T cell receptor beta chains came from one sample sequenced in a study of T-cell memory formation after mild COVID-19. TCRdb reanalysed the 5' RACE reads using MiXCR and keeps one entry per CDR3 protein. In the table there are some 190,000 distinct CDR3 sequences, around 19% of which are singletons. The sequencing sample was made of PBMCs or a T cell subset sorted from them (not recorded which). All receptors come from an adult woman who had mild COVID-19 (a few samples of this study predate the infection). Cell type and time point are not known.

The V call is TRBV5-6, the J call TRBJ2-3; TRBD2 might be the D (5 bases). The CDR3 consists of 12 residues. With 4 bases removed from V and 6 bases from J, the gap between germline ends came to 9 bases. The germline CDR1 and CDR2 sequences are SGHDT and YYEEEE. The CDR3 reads CASSGGSDTQYF. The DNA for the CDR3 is TGTGCCAGCAGCGGAGGCTCTGATACGCAGTATTTT.

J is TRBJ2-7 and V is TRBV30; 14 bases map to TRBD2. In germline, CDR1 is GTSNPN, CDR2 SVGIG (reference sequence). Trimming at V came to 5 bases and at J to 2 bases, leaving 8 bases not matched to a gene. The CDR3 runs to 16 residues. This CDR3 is CAWSGLAGGPTYEQYF. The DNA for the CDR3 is TGTGCCTGGTCCGGACTAGCGGGGGGACCGACCTACGAGCAGTACTTC.

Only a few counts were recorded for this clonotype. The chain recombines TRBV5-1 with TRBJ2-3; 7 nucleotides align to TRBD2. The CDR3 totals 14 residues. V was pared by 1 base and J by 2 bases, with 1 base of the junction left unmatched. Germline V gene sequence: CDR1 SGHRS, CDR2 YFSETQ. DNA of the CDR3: TGCGCCAGCAGCTTGACTAGCGACACAGATACGCAGTATTTT. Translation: CASSLTSDTDTQYF.

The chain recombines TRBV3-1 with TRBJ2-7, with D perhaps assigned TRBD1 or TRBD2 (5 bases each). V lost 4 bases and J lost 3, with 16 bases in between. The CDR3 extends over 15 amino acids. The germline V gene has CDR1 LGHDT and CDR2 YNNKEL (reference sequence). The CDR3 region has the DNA TGTGCCAGCAGCCCCCGGGACGGTGGAGTCTACGAGCAGTACTTC. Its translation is CASSPRDGGVYEQYF.

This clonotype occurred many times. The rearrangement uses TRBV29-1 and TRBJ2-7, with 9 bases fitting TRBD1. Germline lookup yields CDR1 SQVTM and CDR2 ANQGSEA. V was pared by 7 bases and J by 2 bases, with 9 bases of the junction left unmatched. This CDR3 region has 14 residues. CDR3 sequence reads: CSAGTGQGTYEQYF. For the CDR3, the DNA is TGCAGCGCTGGAACGGGACAGGGCACCTACGAGCAGTACTTC.

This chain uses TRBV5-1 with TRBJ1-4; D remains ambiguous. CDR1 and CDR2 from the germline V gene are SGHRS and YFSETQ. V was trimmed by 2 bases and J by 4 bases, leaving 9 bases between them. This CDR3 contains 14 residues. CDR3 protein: CASSLSQVNEKLFF. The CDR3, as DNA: TGCGCCAGCAGCTTATCTCAGGTTAATGAAAAACTGTTTTTT.

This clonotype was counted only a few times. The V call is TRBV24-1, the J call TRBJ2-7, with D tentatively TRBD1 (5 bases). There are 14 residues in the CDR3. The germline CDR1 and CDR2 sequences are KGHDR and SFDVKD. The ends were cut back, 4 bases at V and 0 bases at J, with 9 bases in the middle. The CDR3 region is CATSDSDSSYEQYF. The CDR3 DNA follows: TGTGCCACCAGTGACTCCGACAGCTCCTACGAGCAGTACTTC.

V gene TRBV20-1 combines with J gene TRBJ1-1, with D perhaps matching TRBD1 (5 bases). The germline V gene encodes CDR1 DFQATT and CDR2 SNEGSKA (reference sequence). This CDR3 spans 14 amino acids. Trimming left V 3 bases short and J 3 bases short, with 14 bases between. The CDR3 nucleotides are TGCAGTGCTAGGGGGGGAGGATCAGACACTGAAGCTTTCTTT. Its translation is CSARGGGSDTEAFF.

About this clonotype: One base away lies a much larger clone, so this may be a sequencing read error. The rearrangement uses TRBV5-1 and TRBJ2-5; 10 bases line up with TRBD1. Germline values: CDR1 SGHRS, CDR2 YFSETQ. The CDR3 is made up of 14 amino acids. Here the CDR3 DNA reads TGCGCCAGCAGCGAGGGACAGGGGTCCCCTTCCCCGAACTTC. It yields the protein CASSEGQGSPSPNF.

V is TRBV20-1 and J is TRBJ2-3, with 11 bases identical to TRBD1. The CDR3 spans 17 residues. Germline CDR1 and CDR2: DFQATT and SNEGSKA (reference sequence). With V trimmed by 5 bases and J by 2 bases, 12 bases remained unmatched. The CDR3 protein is CSARSPGQGGNTDTQYF. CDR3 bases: TGCAGTGCTCGCTCCCCGGGACAGGGGGGAAACACAGATACGCAGTATTTT.

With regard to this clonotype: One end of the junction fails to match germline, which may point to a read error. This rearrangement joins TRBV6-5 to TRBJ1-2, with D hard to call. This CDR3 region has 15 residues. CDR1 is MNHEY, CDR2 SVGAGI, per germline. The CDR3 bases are TGTGCCAGCAGTGCCCTCGGGATACTTAACTATGGCTACAACTTC. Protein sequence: CASSALGILNYGYNF.

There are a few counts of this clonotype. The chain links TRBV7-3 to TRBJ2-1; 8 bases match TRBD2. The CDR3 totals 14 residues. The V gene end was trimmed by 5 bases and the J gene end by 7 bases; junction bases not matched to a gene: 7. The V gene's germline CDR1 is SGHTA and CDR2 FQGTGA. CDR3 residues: CASSPAGGANEQFF. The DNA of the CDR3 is TGTGCCAGCAGCCCGGCCGGGGGGGCGAATGAGCAGTTCTTC.

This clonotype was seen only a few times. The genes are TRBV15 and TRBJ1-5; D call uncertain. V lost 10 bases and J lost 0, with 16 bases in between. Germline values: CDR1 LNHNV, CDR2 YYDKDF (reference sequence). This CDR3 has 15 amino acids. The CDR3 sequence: CASRTSGSSNQPQHF. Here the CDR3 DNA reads TGTGCCAGCAGAACGTCCGGTTCTAGCAATCAGCCCCAGCATTTT.

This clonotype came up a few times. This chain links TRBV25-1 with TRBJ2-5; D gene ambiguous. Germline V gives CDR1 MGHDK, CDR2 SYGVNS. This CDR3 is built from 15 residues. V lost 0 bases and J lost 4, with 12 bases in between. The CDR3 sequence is CASSEYQGSRETQYF. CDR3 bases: TGTGCCAGCAGTGAATATCAAGGGTCTCGAGAGACCCAGTACTTC.

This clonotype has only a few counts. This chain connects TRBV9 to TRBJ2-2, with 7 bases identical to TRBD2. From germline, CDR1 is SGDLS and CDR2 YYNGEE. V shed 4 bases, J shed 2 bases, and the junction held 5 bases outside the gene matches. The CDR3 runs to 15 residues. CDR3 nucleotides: TGTGCCAGCAGCTTCGGGACTACCAACACCGGGGAGCTGTTTTTT. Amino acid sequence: CASSFGTTNTGELFF.

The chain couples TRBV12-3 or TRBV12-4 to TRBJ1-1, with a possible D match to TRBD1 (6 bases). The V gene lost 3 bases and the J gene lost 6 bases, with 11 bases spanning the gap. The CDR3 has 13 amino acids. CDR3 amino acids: CASSFSGDAEAFF. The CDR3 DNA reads TGTGCCAGCAGTTTTTCAGGGGACGCTGAAGCTTTCTTT.

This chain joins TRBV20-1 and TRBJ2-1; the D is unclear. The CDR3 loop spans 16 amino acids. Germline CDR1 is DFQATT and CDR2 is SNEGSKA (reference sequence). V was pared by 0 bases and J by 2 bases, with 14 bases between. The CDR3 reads CSARDIVARTYNEQFF. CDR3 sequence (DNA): TGCAGTGCTAGAGATATCGTGGCGAGGACCTACAATGAGCAGTTCTTC.

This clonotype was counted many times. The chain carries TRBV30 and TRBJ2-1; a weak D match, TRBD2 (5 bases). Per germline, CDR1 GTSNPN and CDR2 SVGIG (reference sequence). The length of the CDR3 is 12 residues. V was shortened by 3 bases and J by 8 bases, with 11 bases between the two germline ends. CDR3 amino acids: CAWRLSVDEQFF. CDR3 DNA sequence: TGTGCCTGGAGACTTAGCGTGGATGAGCAGTTCTTC.

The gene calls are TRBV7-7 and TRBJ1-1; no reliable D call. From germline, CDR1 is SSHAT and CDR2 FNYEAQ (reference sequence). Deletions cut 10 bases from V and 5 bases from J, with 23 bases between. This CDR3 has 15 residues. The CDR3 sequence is CANRPGNRFRTEAFF. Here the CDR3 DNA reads TGTGCCAACCGACCGGGGAATAGGTTCCGGACTGAAGCTTTCTTT.

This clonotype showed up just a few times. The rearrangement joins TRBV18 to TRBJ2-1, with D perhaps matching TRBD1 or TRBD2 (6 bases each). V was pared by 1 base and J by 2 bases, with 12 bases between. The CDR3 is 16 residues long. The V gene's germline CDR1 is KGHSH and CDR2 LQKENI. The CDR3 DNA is TGTGCCAGCTCACCACAGAACGGGGGCACCTACAATGAGCAGTTCTTC. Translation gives CASSPQNGGTYNEQFF. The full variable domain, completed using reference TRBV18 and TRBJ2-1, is NAGVMQNPRHLVRRRGQEARLRCSPMKGHSHVYWYRQLPEEGLKFMVYLQKENIIDESGMPKERFSAEFPKEGPSILRIQQVVRGDSAAYFCASSPQNGGTYNEQFFGPGTRLTVL.

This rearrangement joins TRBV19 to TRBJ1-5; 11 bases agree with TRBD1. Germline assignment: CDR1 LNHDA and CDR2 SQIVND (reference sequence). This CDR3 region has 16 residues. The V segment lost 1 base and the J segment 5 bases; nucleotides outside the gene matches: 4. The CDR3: CASSIVPGQGDQPQHF. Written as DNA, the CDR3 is TGTGCCAGTAGTATAGTTCCGGGACAGGGGGATCAGCCCCAGCATTTT.

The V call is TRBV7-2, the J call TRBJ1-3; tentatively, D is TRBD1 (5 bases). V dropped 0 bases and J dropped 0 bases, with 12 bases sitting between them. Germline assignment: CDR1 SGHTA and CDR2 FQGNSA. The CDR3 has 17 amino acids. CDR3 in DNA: TGTGCCAGCAGCTTAGCCTACGGGGGGACCTCTGGAAACACCATATATTTT. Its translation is CASSLAYGGTSGNTIYF. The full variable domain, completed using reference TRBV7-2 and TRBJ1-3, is GAGVSQSPSNKVTEKGKDVELRCDPISGHTALYWYRQSLGQGLEFLIYFQGNSAPDKSGLPSDRFSAERTGGSVSTLTIQRTQQEDSAVYLCASSLAYGGTSGNTIYFGEGSWLTVV.

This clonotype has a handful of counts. The CDR3 region is CSARALILAGGYNEQFF. CDR3 DNA sequence: TGCAGTGCTAGAGCCCTGATACTAGCGGGAGGGTACAATGAGCAGTTCTTC. The chain links TRBV20-1 to TRBJ2-1; 13 bases match TRBD2. V dropped 1 base and J dropped 4; count of bases not matched to a gene: 7. This CDR3 has 17 residues. The germline CDR1 and CDR2 sequences are DFQATT and SNEGSKA (reference sequence).

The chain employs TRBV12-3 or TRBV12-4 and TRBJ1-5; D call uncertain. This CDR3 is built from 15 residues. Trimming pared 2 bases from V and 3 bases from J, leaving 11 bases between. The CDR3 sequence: CASSLSGGTNQPQHF. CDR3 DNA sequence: TGTGCCAGCAGTTTAAGCGGAGGCACCAATCAGCCCCAGCATTTT.

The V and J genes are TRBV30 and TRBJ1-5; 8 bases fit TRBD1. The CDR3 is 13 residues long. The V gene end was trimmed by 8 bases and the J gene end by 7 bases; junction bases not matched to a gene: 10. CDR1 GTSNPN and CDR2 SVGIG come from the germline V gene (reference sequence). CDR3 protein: CAGEDRVGQPQHF. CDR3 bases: TGTGCCGGAGAGGACAGGGTAGGACAGCCCCAGCATTTT.

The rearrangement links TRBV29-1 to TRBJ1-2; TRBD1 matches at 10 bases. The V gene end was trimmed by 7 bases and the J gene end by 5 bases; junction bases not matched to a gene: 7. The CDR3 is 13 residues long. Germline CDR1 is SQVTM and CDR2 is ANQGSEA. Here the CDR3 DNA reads TGCAGCGCCGGGACAGGGGCTGGGTATGGCTACACCTTC. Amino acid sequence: CSAGTGAGYGYTF.

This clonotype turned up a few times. For the CDR3, the DNA is TGTGCCAGCAGTGTTTTGAGGGACAATGAGCAGTTCTTC. Its translation is CASSVLRDNEQFF. The genes are TRBV2 and TRBJ2-1, with D perhaps TRBD2 (5 bases). This CDR3 is built from 13 residues. With 4 bases removed from V and 5 bases from J, the gap between germline ends came to 9 bases. CDR1 and CDR2 from the germline V gene are SNHLY and FYNNEI.

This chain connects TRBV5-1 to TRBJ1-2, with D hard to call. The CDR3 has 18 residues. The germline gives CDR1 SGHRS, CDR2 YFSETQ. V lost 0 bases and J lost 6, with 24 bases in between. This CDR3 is CASSLGGSASQSKDGYTF. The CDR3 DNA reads TGCGCCAGCAGCTTGGGGGGAAGCGCGTCGCAGTCCAAGGATGGCTACACCTTC.

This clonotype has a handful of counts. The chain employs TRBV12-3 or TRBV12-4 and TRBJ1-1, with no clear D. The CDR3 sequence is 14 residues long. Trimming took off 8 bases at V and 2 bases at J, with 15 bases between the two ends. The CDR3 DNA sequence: TGTGCCAGCTCCCTACGACAAGACAACACTGAAGCTTTCTTT. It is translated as CASSLRQDNTEAFF.

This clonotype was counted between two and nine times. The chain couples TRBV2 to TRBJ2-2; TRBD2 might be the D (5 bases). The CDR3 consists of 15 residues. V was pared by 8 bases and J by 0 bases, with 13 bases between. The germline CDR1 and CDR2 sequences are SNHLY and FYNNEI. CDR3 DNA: TGTGCCAGCCGTGGATTAGCGACGAACACCGGGGAGCTGTTTTTT. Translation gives CASRGLATNTGELFF.

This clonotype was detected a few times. CDR3 in amino acids: CASSLRSGSGYTGELFF. The CDR3 DNA is TGTGCCAGCAGCCTTAGGAGCGGGAGCGGGTACACCGGGGAGCTGTTTTTT. The chain uses TRBV7-2 and TRBJ2-2; 8 bases are shared with TRBD2. J was trimmed by 3 bases and V by 5 bases; bases with no gene match: 11. Germline V gene sequence: CDR1 SGHTA, CDR2 FQGNSA. The CDR3 runs to 17 residues.